This T cell receptor (beta chain) emerged from a study of blood T cell repertoires in COVID-19. Study-wide background: From the United States, Italy and Spain came samples of acute and convalescent COVID-19. Sources were T cells, B-cell-depleted T cells, or PBMCs; the material itself was cDNA or gDNA.

As originally analysed: For nucleated cells, counts were estimated from reference gene primer amplification. Clones were sequenced by immunoSEQ multiplex PCR, and TCRdb holds only the in-frame ones, with some missing. That table furnishes V, J and clone size, whereas the DNA furnished D and trimming. The sample includes about 98,000 clones, around 80% of them seen just once. As to this clone: The same CDR3 arises from other DNA sequences in this sample as well.

There are 14 residues in the CDR3. Germline assignment: CDR1 KGHDR and CDR2 SFDVKD. V lost 5 bases, J lost 2 bases, and 11 bases lay in between. The material sequenced was peripheral blood. The TCR was taken from a man aged 60-69 years with acute or convalescent COVID-19. This sequence joins TRBV24-1 and TRBJ2-5; a possible D gene is TRBD2 (5 bases). The CDR3, as DNA: TGTGCCACCAGTGGTCCCCGGGAACAAGAGACCCAGTACTTC. Protein: CATSGPREQETQYF.